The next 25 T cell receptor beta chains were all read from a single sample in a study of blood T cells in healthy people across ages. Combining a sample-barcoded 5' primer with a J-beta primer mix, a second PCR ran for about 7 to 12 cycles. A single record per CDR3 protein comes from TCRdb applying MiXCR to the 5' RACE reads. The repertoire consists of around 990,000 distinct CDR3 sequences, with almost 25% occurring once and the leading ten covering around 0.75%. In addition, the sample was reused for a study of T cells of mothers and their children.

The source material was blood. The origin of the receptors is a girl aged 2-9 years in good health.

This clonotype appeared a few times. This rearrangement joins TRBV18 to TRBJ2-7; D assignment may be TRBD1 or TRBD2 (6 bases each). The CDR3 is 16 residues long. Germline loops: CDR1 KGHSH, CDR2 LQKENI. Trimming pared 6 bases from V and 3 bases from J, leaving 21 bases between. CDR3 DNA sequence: TGTGCCAGCTCCCCGGGGGCCGGGGGAGATCTCTACGAGCAGTACTTC. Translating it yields CASSPGAGGDLYEQYF. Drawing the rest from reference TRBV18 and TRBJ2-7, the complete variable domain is NAGVMQNPRHLVRRRGQEARLRCSPMKGHSHVYWYRQLPEEGLKFMVYLQKENIIDESGMPKERFSAEFPKEGPSILRIQQVVRGDSAAYFCASSPGAGGDLYEQYFGPGTRLTVT.

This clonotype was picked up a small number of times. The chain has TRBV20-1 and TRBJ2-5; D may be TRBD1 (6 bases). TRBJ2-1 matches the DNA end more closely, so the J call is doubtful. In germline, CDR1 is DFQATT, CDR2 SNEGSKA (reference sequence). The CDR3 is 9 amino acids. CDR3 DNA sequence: TGCAGTCCAGGGGATTTGCAGTTCTTC. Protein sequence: CSPGDLQFF.

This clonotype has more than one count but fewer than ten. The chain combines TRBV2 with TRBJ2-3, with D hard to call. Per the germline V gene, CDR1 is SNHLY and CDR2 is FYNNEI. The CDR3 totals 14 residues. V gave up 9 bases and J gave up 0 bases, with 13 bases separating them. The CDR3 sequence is CASVVDGSTDTQYF. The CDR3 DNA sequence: TGTGCCAGTGTCGTAGACGGAAGCACAGATACGCAGTATTTT.

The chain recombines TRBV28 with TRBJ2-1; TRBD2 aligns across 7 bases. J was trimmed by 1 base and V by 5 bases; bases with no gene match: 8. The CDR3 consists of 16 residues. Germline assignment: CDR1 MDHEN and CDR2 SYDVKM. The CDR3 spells CASSLYNSGSYNEQFF. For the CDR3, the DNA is TGTGCCAGCAGTCTTTACAATAGCGGGTCCTACAATGAGCAGTTCTTC. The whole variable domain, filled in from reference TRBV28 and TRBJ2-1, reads DVKVTQSSRYLVKRTGEKVFLECVQDMDHENMFWYRQDPGLGLRLIYFSYDVKMKEKGDIPEGYSVSREKKERFSLILESASTNQTSMYLCASSLYNSGSYNEQFFGPGTRLTVL.

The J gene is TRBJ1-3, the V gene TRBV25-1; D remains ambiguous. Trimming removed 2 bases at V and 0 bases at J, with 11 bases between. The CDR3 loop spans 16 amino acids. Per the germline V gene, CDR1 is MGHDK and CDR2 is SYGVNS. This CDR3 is CASSEIGESSGNTIYF. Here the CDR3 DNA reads TGTGCCAGCAGTGAAATCGGAGAGTCCTCTGGAAACACCATATATTTT. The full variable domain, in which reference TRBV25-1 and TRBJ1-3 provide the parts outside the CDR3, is EADIYQTPRYLVIGTGKKITLECSQTMGHDKMYWYQQDPGMELHLIHYSYGVNSTEKGDLSSESTVSRIRTEHFPLTLESARPSHTSQYLCASSEIGESSGNTIYFGEGSWLTVV.

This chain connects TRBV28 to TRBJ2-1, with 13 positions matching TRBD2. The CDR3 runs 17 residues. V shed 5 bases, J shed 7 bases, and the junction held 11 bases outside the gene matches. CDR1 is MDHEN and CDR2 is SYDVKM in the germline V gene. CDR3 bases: TGTGCCAGCAGTCCGGCCGAGATGACTAGCGGGGGGAATGAGCAGTTCTTC. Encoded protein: CASSPAEMTSGGNEQFF. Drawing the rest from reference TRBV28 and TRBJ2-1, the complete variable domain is DVKVTQSSRYLVKRTGEKVFLECVQDMDHENMFWYRQDPGLGLRLIYFSYDVKMKEKGDIPEGYSVSREKKERFSLILESASTNQTSMYLCASSPAEMTSGGNEQFFGPGTRLTVL.

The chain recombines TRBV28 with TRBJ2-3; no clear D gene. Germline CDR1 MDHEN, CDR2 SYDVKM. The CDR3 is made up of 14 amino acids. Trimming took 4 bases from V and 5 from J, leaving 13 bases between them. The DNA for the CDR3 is TGTGCCAGCAGTTCACGGTCCCCTCGAGATACGCAGTATTTT. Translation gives CASSSRSPRDTQYF.

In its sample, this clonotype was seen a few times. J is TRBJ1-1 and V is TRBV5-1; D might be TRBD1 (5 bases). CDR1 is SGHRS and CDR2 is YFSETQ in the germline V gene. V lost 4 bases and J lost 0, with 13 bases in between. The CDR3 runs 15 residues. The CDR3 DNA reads TGCGCCAGCAGCCCGCGGGGCGGGGTGAACACTGAAGCTTTCTTT. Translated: CASSPRGGVNTEAFF.

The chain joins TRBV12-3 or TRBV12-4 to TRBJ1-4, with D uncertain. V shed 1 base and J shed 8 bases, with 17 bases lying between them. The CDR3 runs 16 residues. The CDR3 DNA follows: TGTGCCAGCAGTTTAGATGCGAGAACCCCAAAAGAAAAACTGTTTTTT. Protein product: CASSLDARTPKEKLFF.

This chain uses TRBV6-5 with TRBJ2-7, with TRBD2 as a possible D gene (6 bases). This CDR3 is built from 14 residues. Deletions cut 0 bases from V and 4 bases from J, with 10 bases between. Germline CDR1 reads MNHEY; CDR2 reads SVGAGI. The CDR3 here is CASSYSSGAYEQYF. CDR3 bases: TGTGCCAGCAGTTACTCTAGCGGCGCTTACGAGCAGTACTTC.

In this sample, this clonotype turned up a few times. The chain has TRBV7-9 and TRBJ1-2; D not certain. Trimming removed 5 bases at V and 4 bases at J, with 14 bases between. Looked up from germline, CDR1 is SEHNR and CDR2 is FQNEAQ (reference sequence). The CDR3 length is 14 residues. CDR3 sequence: CASSPPGHLYGYTF. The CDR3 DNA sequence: TGTGCCAGCAGCCCCCCTGGGCATCTCTATGGCTACACCTTC. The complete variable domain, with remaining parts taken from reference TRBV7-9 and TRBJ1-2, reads DTGVSQNPRHKITKRGQNVTFRCDPISEHNRLYWYRQTLGQGPEFLTYFQNEAQLEKSRLLSDRFSAERPKGSFSTLEIQRTEQGDSAMYLCASSPPGHLYGYTFGSGTRLTVV.

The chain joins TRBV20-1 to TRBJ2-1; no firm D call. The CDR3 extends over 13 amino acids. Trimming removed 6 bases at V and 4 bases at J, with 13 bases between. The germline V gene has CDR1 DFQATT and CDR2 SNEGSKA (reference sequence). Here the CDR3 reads CSASGPQYNEQFF. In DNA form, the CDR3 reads TGCAGTGCCTCCGGGCCCCAATACAATGAGCAGTTCTTC.

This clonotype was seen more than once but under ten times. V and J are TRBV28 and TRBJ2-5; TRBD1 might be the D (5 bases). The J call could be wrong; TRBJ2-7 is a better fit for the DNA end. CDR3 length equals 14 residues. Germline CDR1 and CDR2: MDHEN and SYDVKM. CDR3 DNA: TGTGCCAGCAGCCCACTGGACAATCCCTACGAGCAGTACTTC. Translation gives CASSPLDNPYEQYF.

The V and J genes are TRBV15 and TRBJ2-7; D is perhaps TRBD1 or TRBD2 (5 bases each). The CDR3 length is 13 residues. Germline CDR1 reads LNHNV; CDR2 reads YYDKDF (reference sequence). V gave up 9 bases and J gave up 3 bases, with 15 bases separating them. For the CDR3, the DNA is TGTGCCACTAAACCGGGACCCGGCTACGAGCAGTACTTC. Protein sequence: CATKPGPGYEQYF.

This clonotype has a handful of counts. For the CDR3, the DNA is TGTGCCAGCACTCAGAACACTGAAGCTTTCTTT. Protein sequence: CASTQNTEAFF. V gene TRBV28 combines with J gene TRBJ1-1; D not resolved. Germline CDR1 is MDHEN and CDR2 is SYDVKM. V was shortened by 7 bases and J by 1 base, with 4 bases between the two germline ends. This CDR3 is built from 11 residues.

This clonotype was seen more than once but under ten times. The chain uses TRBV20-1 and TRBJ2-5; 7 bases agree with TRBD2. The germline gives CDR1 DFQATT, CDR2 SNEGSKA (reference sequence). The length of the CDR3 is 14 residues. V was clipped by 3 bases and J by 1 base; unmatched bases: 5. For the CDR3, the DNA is TGCAGTGCTAGTCTGGTAGCGGGCCAAGAGACCCAGTACTTC. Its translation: CSASLVAGQETQYF.

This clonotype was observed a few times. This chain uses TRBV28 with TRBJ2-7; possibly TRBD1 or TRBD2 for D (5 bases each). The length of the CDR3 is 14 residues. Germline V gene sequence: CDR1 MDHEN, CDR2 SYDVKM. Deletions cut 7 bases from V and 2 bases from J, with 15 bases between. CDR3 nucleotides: TGTGCCAGCACAAACCGGGACCAAGCCTACGAGCAGTACTTC. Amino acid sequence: CASTNRDQAYEQYF.

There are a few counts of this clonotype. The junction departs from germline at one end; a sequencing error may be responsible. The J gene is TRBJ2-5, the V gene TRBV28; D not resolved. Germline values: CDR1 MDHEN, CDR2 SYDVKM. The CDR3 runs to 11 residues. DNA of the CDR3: TGTGCCAGCAGGATCCAAGAGGCCCAGTACTTC. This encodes CASRIQEAQYF.

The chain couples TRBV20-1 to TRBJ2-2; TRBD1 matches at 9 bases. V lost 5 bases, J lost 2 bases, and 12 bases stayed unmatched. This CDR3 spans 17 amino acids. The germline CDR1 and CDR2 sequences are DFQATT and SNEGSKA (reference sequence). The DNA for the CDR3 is TGCAGTGCTCGCCGAAGCCAGGGACAGGGTAACACCGGGGAGCTGTTTTTT. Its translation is CSARRSQGQGNTGELFF.

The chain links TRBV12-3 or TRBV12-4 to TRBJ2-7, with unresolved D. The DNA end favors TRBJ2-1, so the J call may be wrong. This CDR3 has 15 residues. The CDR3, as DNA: TGTGCCAGCCTAAGGCGAGCCCGCTCGTACAATGAGCAGTTCTTC. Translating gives CASLRRARSYNEQFF.

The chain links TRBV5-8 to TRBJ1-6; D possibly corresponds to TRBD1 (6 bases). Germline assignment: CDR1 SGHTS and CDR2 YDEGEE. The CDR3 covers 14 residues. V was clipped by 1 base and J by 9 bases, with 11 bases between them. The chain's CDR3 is CASSLFGGGSPLHF. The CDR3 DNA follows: TGTGCCAGCAGCTTGTTTGGGGGCGGTTCACCCCTCCACTTT.

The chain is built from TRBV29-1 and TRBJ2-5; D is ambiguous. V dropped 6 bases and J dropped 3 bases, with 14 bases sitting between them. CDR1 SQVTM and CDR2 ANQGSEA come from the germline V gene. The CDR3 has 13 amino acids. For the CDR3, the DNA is TGCAGCGTCGGGCCCCGACTGGAAGAGACCCAGTACTTC. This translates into CSVGPRLEETQYF.

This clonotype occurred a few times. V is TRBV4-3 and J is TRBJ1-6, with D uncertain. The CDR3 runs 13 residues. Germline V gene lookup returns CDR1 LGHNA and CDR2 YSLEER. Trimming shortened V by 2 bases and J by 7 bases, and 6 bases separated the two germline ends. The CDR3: CASSQTRNSPLHF. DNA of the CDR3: TGCGCCAGCAGCCAAACGCGGAATTCACCCCTCCACTTT.

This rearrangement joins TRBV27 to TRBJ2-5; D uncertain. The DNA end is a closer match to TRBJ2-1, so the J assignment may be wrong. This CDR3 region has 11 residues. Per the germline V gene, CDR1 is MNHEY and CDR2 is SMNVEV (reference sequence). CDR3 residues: CASAPSNEQFF. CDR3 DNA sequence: TGTGCCAGCGCTCCGTCCAATGAGCAGTTCTTC.

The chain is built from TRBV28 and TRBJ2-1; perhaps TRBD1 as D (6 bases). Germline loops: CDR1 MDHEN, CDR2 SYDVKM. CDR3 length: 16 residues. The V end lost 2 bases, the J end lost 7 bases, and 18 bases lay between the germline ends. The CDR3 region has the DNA TGTGCCAGCAGTTTACTATATTTGGGGGCGGAAAATGAGCAGTTCTTC. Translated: CASSLLYLGAENEQFF.